This T cell receptor beta chain appears in the sequencing data of a study of OX40 agonist ivuxolimab in advanced cancers. Study findings and constraints: Clonal expansion in partial responders at 0.1-3.0 mg/kg ranked among the lowest.

In the case of this clone: As yet, its antigen is unknown.

Trimming pared 5 bases from V and 1 base from J, leaving 8 bases between. From germline, CDR1 is SEHNR and CDR2 FQNEAQ (reference sequence). The CDR3 contains 13 residues. TCRdb keeps only in-frame clones here, not all; method: immunoSEQ multiplex PCR. The top ten hold approximately 0.55% of the sample, which has under 150,000 clones, over 75% seen once. The rearrangement links TRBV7-9 to TRBJ1-1, with TRBD1 as a possible D gene (6 bases). The source is an adult with an advanced solid tumor such as melanoma, head and neck, liver or kidney cancer. The sequenced sample was CD4+ or CD8+ T cells sorted from blood, obtained in a trial of the OX40 agonist ivuxolimab. The CDR3 loop reads CASSTQGNTEAFF. CDR3 DNA: TGTGCCAGCAGCACACAGGGGAACACTGAAGCTTTCTTT.